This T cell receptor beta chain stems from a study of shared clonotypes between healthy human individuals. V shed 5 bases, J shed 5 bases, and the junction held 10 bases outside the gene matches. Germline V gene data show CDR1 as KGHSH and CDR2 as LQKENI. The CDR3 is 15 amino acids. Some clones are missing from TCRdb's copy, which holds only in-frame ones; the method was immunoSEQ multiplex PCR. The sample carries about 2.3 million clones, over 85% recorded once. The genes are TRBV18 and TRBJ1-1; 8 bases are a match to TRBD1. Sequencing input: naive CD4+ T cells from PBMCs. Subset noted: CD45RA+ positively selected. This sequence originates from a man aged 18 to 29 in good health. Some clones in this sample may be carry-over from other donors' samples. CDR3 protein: CASSGQGLISTEAFF. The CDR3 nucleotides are TGTGCCAGCTCAGGACAGGGATTAATAAGTACTGAAGCTTTCTTT. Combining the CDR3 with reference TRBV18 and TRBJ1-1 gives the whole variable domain NAGVMQNPRHLVRRRGQEARLRCSPMKGHSHVYWYRQLPEEGLKFMVYLQKENIIDESGMPKERFSAEFPKEGPSILRIQQVVRGDSAAYFCASSGQGLISTEAFFGQGTRLTVV.